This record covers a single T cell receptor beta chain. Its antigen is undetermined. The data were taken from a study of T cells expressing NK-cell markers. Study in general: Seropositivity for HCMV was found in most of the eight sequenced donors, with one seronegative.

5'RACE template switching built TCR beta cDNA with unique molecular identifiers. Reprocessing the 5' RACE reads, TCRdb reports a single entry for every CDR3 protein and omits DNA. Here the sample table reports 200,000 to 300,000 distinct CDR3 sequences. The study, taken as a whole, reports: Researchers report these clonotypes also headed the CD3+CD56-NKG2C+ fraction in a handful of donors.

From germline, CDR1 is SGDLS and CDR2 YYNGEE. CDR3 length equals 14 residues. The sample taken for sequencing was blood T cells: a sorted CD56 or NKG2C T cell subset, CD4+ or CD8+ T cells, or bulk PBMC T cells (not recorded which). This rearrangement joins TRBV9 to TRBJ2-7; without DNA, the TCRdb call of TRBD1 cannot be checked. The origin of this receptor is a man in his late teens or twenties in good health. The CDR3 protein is CASSVGQGGYEQYF.